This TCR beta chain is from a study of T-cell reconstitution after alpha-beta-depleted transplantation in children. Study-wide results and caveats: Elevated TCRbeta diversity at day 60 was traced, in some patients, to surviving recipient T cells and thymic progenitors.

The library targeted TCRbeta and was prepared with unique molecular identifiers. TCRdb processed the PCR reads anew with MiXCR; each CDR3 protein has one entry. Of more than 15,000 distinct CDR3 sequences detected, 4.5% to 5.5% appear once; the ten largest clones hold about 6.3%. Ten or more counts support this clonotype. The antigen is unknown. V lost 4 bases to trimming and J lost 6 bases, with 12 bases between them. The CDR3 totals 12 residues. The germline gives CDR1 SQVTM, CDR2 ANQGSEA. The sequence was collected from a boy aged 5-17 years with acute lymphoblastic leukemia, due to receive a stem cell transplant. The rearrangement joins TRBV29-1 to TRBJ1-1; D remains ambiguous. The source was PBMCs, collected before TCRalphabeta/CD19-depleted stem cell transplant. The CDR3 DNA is TGCAGCGTTGTCCACTCAACAGCTGAAGCTTTCTTT. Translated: CSVVHSTAEAFF.